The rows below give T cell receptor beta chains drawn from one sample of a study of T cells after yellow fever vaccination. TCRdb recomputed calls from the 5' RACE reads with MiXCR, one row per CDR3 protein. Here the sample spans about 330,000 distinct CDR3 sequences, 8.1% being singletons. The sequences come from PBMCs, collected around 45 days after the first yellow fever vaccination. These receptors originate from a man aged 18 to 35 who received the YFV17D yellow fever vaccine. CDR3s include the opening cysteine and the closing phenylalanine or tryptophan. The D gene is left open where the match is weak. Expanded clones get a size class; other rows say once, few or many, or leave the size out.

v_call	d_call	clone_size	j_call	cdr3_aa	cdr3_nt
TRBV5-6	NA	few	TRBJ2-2	CASSFGAVGRELFF	TGTGCCAGCAGCTTCGGGGCGGTTGGGCGGGAGCTGTTTTTT
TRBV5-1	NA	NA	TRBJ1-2	CASSQDGSNYGYTF	TGCGCCAGCAGCCAGGACGGTTCTAACTATGGCTACACCTTC
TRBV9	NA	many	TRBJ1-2	CASSVSRGPNYGYTF	TGTGCCAGCAGCGTTTCTCGGGGACCTAACTATGGCTACACCTTC
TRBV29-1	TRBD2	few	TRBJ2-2	CSGGGAGTGELFF	TGCAGCGGCGGGGGGGCGGGCACCGGGGAGCTGTTTTTT
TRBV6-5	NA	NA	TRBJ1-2	CASSYSGQHYGYTF	TGTGCCAGCAGTTACTCCGGCCAGCACTATGGCTACACCTTC
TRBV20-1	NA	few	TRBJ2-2	CSARSPGELFF	TGCAGTGCTAGATCCCCCGGGGAGCTGTTTTTT
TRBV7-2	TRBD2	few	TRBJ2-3	CASSLVQRGPDTQYF	TGTGCCAGCAGCTTAGTCCAGCGGGGGCCAGATACGCAGTATTTT
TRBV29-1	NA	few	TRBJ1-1	CSSGAGVNTEAFF	TGCAGCTCTGGCGCCGGGGTAAACACTGAAGCTTTCTTT
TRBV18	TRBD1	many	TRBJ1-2	CASSQTGDGYTF	TGTGCCAGCTCGCAAACAGGGGATGGCTACACCTTC
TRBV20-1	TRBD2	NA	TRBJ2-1	CSAREGGAYNEQFF	TGCAGTGCTAGAGAGGGGGGGGCCTACAATGAGCAGTTCTTC
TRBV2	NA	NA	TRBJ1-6	CASSVTPAPLHF	TGTGCCAGCAGTGTCACTCCGGCGCCCCTCCACTTT
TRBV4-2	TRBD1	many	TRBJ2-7	CASSQERTGEYEQYF	TGTGCCAGCAGCCAAGAAAGGACAGGAGAATACGAGCAGTACTTC
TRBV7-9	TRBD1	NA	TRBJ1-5	CASSLGQAQPQHF	TGTGCCAGCAGCCTGGGACAGGCTCAGCCCCAGCATTTT
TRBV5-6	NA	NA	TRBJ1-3	CASSQAREDTIYF	TGTGCCAGCAGTCAAGCCAGGGAGGACACCATATATTTT
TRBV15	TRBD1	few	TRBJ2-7	CATSRDLGQGAEQYF	TGTGCCACCAGCAGAGATTTAGGACAGGGAGCCGAGCAGTACTTC
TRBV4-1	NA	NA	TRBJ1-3	CASRSGQDPGNTIYF	TGCGCCAGCAGGTCCGGTCAGGACCCTGGAAACACCATATATTTT
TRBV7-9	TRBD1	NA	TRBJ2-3	CASSLGWDRSTDTQYF	TGTGCCAGCAGCTTGGGTTGGGACAGAAGCACAGATACGCAGTATTTT
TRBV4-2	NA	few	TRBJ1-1	CASSHQPVGIMNTEAFF	TGTGCCAGCAGCCACCAACCTGTGGGAATTATGAACACTGAAGCTTTCTTT
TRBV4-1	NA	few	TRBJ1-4	CASSQAATGSKEKLFF	TGCGCCAGCAGCCAAGCGGCCACAGGGAGTAAGGAAAAACTGTTTTTT
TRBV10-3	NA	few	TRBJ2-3	CAISGGFSSTDTQYF	TGTGCCATCAGTGGAGGCTTTTCTAGCACAGATACGCAGTATTTT
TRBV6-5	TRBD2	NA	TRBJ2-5	CASSFPRGSLAGAETQYF	TGTGCCAGCAGTTTTCCCAGGGGTTCCCTAGCGGGGGCGGAGACCCAGTACTTC
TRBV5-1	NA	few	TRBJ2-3	CASSLEGGEGTDTQYF	TGCGCCAGCAGCTTGGAGGGCGGAGAAGGCACAGATACGCAGTATTTT
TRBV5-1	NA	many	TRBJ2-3	CASSLGMAPDTQYF	TGCGCCAGCAGCTTGGGGATGGCGCCGGATACGCAGTATTTT
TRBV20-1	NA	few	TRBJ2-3	CSASTQGFGGTQYF	TGCAGTGCTAGCACCCAGGGGTTCGGAGGTACGCAGTATTTT
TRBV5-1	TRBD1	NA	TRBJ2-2	CASSGTGTVSTGELFF	TGCGCCAGCAGCGGAACCGGGACAGTGAGCACCGGGGAGCTGTTTTTT
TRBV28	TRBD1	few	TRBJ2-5	CASSSPGQGVMAQYF	TGTGCCAGCAGTTCTCCGGGACAGGGGGTCATGGCCCAGTACTTC
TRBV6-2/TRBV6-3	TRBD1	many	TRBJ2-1	CASSYIGQGEDEQFF	TGTGCCAGCAGTTACATTGGACAGGGGGAAGATGAGCAGTTCTTC
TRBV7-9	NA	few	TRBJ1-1	CASSLLEGGGNTEAFF	TGTGCCAGCAGCTTACTGGAGGGAGGGGGGAACACTGAAGCTTTCTTT
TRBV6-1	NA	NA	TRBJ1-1	CASTLRGTAGTEAFF	TGTGCCAGCACCCTCCGCGGGACGGCCGGAACTGAAGCTTTCTTT
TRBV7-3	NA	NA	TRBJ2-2	CASSKTAGTTTGELFF	TGTGCCAGCAGCAAGACCGCCGGGACAACCACCGGGGAGCTGTTTTTT
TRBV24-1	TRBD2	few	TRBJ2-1	CATMGASGGPSSYNEQFF	TGTGCCACCATGGGGGCTAGCGGGGGGCCCAGCTCCTACAATGAGCAGTTCTTC
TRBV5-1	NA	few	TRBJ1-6	CASSLLGTSNSPLHF	TGCGCCAGCAGCTTGCTGGGGACAAGCAACTCACCCCTCCACTTT
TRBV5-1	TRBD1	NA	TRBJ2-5	CASSSGQGVETQYF	TGCGCCAGCAGCTCGGGACAGGGTGTGGAGACCCAGTACTTC
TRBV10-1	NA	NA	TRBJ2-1	CASSWTVTYNEQFF	TGCGCCAGCAGCTGGACAGTCACCTACAATGAGCAGTTCTTC
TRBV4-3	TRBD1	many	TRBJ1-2	CASSPRDRGDYGYTF	TGCGCCAGCAGCCCGCGGGACAGAGGTGACTATGGCTACACCTTC
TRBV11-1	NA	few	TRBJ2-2	CASSSDTGTAIGELFF	TGTGCCAGCAGCTCCGACACCGGGACGGCTATCGGGGAGCTGTTTTTT
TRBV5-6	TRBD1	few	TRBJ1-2	CASSLVGRGIGYTF	TGTGCCAGCAGCTTGGTAGGCAGGGGGATTGGCTACACCTTC
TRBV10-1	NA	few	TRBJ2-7	CASSLSSGPSYEQYF	TGCGCCAGCAGTTTGAGTTCAGGGCCCTCCTACGAGCAGTACTTC
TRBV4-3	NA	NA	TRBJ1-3	CASSQDLGTRDTIYF	TGCGCCAGCAGCCAAGATCTGGGGACCAGGGACACCATATATTTT
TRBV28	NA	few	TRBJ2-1	CATDEQFF	TGTGCCACCGATGAGCAGTTCTTC
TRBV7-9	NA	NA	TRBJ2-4	CASSPQGGNIQYF	TGTGCCAGCAGCCCACAGGGAGGGAACATTCAGTACTTC
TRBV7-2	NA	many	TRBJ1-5	CASSMGGGFQPQHF	TGTGCCAGCAGCATGGGGGGGGGCTTTCAGCCCCAGCATTTT
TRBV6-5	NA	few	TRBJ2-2	CASSYLVLGPTGELFF	TGTGCCAGCAGTTATCTCGTCCTAGGACCAACCGGGGAGCTGTTTTTT
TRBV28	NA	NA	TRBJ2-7	CASSLGGLEYF	TGTGCCAGCAGTTTAGGAGGGTTGGAGTACTTC
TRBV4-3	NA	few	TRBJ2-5	CASSQEGVGTQYF	TGCGCCAGCAGCCAAGAGGGAGTTGGGACCCAGTACTTC
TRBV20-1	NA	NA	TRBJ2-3	CSARGASDTQYF	TGCAGTGCTAGAGGGGCCAGTGATACGCAGTATTTT
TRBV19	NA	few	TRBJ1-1	CASSARGLRDNSRNTEAFF	TGTGCCAGTAGTGCCCGTGGTCTACGGGACAACTCCAGGAACACTGAAGCTTTCTTT
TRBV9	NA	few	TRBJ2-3	CASSVSQGGLPFSTDTQYF	TGTGCCAGCAGCGTAAGTCAGGGGGGCCTTCCTTTTTCTACAGATACGCAGTATTTT
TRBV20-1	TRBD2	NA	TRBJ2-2	CSASPGRATGELFF	TGCAGTGCTAGCCCAGGGAGGGCCACCGGGGAGCTGTTTTTT
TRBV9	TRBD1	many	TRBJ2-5	CASSVSPRDRRETQYF	TGTGCCAGCAGCGTCTCCCCCCGGGACAGGCGGGAGACCCAGTACTTC
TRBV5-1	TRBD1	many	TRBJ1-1	CASSLESRRGQAFF	TGCGCCAGCAGCTTGGAAAGTCGAAGGGGGCAAGCTTTCTTT
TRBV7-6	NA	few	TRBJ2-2	CASSLAIGGAGTGELFF	TGTGCCAGCAGCTTAGCGATCGGAGGGGCTGGCACCGGGGAGCTGTTTTTT
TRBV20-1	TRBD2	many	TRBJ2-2	CSARERGANTGELFF	TGCAGTGCTAGAGAGCGGGGGGCGAACACCGGGGAGCTGTTTTTT